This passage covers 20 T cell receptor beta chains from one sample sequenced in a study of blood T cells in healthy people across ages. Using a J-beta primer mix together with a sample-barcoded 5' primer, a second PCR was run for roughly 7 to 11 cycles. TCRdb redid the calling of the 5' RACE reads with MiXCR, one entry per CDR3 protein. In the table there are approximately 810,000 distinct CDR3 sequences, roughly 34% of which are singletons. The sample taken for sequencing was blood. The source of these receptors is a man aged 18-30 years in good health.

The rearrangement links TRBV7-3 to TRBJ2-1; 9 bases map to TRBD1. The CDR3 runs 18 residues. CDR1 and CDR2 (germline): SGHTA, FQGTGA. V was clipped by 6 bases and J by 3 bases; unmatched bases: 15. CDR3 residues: CASSQSSRTGAIYNEQFF. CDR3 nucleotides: TGTGCCAGCAGTCAAAGTTCCAGGACAGGGGCCATCTACAATGAGCAGTTCTTC.

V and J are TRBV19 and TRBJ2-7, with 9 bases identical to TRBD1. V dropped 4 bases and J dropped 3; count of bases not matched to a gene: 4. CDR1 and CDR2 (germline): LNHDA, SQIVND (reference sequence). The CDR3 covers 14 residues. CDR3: CASSKGQGFYEQYF. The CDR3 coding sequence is TGTGCCAGTAGTAAGGGACAGGGATTCTACGAGCAGTACTTC.

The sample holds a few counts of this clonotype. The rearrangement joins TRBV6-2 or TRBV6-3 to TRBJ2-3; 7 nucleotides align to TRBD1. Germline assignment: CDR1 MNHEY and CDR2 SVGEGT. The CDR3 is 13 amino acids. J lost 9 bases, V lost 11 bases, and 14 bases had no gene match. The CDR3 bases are TGTGCCGGAAGACAGGGTACAGCAGCGACGCAGTATTTT. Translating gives CAGRQGTAATQYF.

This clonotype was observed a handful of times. CDR3 bases: TGTGCCACCAGCAGACCGGCTTTCGGGGGAGGCTTCTACAATGAGCAGTTCTTC. Residues: CATSRPAFGGGFYNEQFF. V is TRBV15 and J is TRBJ2-1, with a weak D call TRBD2 (6 bases). V was shortened by 2 bases and J by 3 bases, with 20 bases between the two germline ends. This CDR3 is 18 amino acids long. CDR1 LNHNV and CDR2 YYDKDF come from the germline V gene (reference sequence).

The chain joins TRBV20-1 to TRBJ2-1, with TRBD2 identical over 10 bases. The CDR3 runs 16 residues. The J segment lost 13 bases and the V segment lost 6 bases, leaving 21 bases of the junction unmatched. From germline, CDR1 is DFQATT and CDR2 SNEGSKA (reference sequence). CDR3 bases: TGCAGTGCGCGCCCCCTTCTTGAAAGCGGGGGGGAGACCCAGTTCTTC. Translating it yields CSARPLLESGGETQFF.

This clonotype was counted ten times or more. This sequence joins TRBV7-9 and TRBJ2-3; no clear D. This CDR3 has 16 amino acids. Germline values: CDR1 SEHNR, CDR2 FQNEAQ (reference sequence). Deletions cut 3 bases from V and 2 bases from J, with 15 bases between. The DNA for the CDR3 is TGTGCCAGCAGCTTGGACCAATCGGACGACACAGATACGCAGTATTTT. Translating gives CASSLDQSDDTDTQYF.

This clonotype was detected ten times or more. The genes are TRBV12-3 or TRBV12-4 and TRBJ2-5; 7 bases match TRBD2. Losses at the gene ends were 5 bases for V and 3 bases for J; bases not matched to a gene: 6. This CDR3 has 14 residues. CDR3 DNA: TGTGCCAGCAGTCCCGGGACTATTGAAGAGACCCAGTACTTC. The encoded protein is CASSPGTIEETQYF.

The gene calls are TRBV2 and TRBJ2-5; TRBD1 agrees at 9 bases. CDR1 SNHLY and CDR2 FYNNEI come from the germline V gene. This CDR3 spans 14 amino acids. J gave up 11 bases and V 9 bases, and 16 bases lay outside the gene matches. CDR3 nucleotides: TGTGCCAGGACGAAACAGGGGGCGGACAATGAGCAGTACTTC. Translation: CARTKQGADNEQYF.

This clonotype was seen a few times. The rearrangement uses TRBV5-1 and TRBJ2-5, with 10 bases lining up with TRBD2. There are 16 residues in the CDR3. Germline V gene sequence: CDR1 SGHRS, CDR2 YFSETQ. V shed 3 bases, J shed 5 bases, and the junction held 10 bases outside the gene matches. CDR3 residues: CASSSLPGLASETQYF. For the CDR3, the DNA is TGCGCCAGCAGCTCCCTTCCGGGACTAGCGTCGGAGACCCAGTACTTC.

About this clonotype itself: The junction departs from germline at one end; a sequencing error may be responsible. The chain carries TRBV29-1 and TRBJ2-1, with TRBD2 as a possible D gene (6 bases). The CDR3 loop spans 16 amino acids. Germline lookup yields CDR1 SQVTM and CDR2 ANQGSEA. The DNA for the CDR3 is TGCAGCGTCGTCTCGACTAGTACAGGCTCCAACAATGAGCAGTTCTTC. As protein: CSVVSTSTGSNNEQFF.

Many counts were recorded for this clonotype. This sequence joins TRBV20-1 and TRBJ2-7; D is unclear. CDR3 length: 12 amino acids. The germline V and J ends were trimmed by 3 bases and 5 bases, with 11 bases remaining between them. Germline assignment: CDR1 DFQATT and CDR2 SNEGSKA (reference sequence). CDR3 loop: CSASRLSDEQYF. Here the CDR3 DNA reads TGCAGTGCTAGTCGGCTATCTGACGAGCAGTACTTC.

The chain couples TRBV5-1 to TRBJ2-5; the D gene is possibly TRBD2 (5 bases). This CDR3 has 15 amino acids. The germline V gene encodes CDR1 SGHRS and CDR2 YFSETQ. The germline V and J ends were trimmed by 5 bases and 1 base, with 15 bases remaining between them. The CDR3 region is CASRMTSGGQETQYF. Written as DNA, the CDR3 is TGCGCCAGCAGAATGACCAGCGGAGGCCAAGAGACCCAGTACTTC. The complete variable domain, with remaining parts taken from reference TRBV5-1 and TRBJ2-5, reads KAGVTQTPRYLIKTRGQQVTLSCSPISGHRSVSWYQQTPGQGLQFLFEYFSETQRNKGNFPGRFSGRQFSNSRSEMNVSTLELGDSALYLCASRMTSGGQETQYFGPGTRLLVL.

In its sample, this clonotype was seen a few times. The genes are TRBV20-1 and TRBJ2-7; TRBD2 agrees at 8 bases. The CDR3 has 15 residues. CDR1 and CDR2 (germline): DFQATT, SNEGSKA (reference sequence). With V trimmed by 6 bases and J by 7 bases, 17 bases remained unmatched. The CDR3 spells CSAAQAGGTFNEQYF. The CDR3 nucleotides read TGCAGTGCCGCCCAGGCGGGGGGTACTTTCAATGAGCAGTACTTC.

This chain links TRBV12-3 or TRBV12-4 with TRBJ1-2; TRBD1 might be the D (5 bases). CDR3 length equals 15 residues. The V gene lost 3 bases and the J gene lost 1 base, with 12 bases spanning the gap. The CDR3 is CASSFGAGLNYGYTF. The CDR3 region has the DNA TGTGCCAGCAGTTTTGGGGCAGGCCTTAACTATGGCTACACCTTC.

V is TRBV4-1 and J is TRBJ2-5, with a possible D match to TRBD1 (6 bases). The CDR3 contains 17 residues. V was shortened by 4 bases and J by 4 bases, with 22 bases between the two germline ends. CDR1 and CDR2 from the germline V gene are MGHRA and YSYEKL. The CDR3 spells CASSPQGRQDTRETQYF. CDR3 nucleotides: TGCGCCAGCAGCCCCCAGGGGCGACAAGACACAAGAGAGACCCAGTACTTC.

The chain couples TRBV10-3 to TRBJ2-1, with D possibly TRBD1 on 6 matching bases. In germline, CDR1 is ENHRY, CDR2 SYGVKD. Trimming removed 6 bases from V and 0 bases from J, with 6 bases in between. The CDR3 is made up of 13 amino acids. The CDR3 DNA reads TGTGCCATCAGGGACAGCTCCTACAATGAGCAGTTCTTC. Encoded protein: CAIRDSSYNEQFF.

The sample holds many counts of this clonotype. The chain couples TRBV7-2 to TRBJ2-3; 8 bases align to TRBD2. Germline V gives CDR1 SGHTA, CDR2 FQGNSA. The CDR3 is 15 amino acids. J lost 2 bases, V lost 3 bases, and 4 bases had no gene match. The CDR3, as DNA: TGTGCCAGCAGCTTTAGCGGGGACCCCACAGATACGCAGTATTTT. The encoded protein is CASSFSGDPTDTQYF. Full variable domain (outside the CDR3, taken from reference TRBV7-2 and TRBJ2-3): GAGVSQSPSNKVTEKGKDVELRCDPISGHTALYWYRQSLGQGLEFLIYFQGNSAPDKSGLPSDRFSAERTGGSVSTLTIQRTQQEDSAVYLCASSFSGDPTDTQYFGPGTRLTVL.

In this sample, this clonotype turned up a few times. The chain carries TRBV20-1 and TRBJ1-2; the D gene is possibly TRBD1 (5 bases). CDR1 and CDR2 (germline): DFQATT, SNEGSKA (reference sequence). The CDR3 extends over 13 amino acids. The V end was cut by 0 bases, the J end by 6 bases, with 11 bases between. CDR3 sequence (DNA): TGCAGTGCTAGAGATGATCGGGGGGATGGCTACACCTTC. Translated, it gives CSARDDRGDGYTF.

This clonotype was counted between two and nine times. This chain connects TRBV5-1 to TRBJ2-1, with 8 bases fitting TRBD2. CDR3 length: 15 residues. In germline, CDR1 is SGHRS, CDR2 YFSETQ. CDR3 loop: CAGGTGSGNVNEQFF. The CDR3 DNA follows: TGCGCAGGCGGCACAGGTAGCGGGAATGTCAATGAGCAGTTCTTC.

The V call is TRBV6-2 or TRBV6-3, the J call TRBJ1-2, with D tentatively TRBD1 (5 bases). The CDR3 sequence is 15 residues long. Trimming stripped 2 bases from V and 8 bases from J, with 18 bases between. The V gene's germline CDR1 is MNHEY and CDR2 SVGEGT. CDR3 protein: CASSYATVSGEGYTF. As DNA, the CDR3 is TGTGCCAGCAGTTACGCGACGGTTTCGGGGGAAGGCTACACCTTC.